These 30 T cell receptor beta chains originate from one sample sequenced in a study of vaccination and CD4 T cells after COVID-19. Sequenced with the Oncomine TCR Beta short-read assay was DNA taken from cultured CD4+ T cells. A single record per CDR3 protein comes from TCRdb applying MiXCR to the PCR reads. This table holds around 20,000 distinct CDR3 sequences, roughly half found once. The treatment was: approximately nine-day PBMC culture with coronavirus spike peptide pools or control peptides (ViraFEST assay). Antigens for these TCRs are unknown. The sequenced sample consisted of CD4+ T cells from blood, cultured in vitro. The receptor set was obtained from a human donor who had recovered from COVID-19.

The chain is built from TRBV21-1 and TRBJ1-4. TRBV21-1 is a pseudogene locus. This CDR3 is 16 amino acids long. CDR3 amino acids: CASSKWEAGGNEKLFF. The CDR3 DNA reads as TGTGCCAGCAGCAAATGGGAGGCGGGAGGGAATGAAAAACTGTTTTTT.

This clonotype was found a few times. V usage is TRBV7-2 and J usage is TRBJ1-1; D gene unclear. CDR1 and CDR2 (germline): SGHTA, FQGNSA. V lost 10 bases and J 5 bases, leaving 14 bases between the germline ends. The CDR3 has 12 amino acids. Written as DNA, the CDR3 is TGTGCCACCGCCCCTGGAAGTACTGAAGCTTTCTTT. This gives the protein CATAPGSTEAFF.

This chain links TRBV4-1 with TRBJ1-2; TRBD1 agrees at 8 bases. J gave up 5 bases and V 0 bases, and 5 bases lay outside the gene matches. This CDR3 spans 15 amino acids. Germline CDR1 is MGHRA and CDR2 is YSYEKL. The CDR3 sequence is CASSQENRGDYGYTF. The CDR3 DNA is TGCGCCAGCAGCCAAGAGAACAGGGGGGATTATGGCTACACCTTC.

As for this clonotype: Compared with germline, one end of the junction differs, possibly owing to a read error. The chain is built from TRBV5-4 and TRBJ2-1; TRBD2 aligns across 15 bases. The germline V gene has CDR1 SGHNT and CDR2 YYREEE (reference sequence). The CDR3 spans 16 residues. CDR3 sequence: CASSQGLAGGTNEQFF. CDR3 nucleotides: TGCGCCAGCAGCCAAGGACTAGCGGGGGGGACAAATGAGCAGTTCTTC.

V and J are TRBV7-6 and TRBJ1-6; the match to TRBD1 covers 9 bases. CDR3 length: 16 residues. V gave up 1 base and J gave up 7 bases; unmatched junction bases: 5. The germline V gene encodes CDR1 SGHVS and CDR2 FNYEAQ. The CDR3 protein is CASSLEFGQGNSPLHF. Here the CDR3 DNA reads TGTGCCAGCAGCTTAGAGTTCGGACAGGGGAATTCACCCCTCCACTTT.

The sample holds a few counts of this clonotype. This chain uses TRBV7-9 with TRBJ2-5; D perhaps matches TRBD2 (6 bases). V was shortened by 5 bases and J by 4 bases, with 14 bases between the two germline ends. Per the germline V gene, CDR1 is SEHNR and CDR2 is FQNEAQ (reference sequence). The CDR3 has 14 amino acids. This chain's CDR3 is CASSPTSSIETQYF. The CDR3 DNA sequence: TGTGCCAGCAGCCCGACTAGTAGTATAGAGACCCAGTACTTC.

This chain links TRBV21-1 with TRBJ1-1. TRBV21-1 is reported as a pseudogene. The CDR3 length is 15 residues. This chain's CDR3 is CASTMRGLSNTEAFF. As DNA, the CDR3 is TGTGCCAGCACCATGAGGGGCCTCTCTAACACTGAAGCTTTCTTT.

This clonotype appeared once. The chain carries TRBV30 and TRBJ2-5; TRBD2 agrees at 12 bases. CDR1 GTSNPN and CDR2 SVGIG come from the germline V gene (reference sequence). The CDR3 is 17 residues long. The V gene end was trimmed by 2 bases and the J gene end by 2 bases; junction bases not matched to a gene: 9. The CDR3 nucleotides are TGTGCCTGGAGTCCCTCAGGACTAGCGGGGTTACAAGAGACCCAGTACTTC. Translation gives CAWSPSGLAGLQETQYF.

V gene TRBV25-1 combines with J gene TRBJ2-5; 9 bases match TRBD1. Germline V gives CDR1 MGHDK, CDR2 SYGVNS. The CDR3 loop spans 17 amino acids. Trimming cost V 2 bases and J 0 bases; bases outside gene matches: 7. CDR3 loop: CASSEPRDRANQETQYF. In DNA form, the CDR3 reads TGTGCCAGCAGTGAACCCCGGGACAGGGCTAACCAAGAGACCCAGTACTTC.

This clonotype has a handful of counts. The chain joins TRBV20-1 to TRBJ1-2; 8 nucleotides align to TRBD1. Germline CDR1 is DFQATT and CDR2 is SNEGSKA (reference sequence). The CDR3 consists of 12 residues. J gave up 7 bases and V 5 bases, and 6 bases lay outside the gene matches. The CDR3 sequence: CSAGQGARGYTF. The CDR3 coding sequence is TGCAGTGCTGGGCAGGGGGCGCGTGGCTACACCTTC.

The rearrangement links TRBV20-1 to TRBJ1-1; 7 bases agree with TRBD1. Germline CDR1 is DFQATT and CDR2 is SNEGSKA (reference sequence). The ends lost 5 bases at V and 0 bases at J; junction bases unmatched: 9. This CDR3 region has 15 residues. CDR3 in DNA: TGCAGTGCTTCACGGGGACAGACAATGAACACTGAAGCTTTCTTT. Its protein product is CSASRGQTMNTEAFF.

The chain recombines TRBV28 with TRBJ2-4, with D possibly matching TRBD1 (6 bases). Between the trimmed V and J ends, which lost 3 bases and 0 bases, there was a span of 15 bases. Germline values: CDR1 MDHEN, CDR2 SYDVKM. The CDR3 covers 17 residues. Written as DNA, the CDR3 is TGTGCCAGCAGTTTCCTCGCCAGGGGCCTAGCCAAAAACATTCAGTACTTC. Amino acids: CASSFLARGLAKNIQYF.

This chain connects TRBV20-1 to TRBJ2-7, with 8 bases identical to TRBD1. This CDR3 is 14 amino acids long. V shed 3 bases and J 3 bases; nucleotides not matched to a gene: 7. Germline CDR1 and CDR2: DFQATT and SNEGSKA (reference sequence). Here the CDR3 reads CSARDRDRLYEQYF. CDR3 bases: TGCAGTGCTAGGGACCGGGACAGGCTCTACGAGCAGTACTTC.

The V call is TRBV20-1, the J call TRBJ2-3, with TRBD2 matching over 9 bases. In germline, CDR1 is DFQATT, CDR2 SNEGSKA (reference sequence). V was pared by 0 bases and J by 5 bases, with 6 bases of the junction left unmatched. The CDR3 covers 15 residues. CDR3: CSARDPGLAEDTQYF. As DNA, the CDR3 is TGCAGTGCTAGAGATCCGGGACTAGCTGAAGATACGCAGTATTTT.

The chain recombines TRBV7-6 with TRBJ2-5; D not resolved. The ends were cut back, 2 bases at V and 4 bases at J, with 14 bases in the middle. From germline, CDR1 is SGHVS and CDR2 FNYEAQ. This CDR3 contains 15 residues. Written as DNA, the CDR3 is TGTGCCAGCAGCTTAAGGCCGGGTGGTGGAGAGACCCAGTACTTC. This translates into CASSLRPGGGETQYF.

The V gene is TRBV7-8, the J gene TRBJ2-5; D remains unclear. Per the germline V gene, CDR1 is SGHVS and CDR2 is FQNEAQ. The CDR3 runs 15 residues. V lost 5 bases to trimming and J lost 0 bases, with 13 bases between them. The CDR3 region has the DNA TGTGCCAGCAGCCTACTTGACGTCTACCAAGAGACCCAGTACTTC. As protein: CASSLLDVYQETQYF.

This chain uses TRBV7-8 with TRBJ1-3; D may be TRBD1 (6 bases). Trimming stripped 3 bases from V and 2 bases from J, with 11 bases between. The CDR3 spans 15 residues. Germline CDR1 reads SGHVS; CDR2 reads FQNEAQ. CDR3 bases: TGTGCCAGCAGCTTCACAGGGTCTACTGGAAACACCATATATTTT. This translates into CASSFTGSTGNTIYF.

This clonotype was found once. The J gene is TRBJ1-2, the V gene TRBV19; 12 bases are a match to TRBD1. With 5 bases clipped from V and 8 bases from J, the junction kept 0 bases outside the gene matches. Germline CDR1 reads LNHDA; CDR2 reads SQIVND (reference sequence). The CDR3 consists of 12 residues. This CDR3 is CASSGTGGGYTF. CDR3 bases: TGTGCCAGTAGTGGGACAGGGGGCGGCTACACCTTC.

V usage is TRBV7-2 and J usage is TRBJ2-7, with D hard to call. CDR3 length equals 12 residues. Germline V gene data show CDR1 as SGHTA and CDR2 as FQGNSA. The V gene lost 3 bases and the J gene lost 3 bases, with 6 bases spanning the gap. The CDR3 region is CASSFTGYEQYF. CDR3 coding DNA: TGTGCCAGCAGCTTTACGGGCTACGAGCAGTACTTC. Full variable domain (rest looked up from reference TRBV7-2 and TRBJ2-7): GAGVSQSPSNKVTEKGKDVELRCDPISGHTALYWYRQSLGQGLEFLIYFQGNSAPDKSGLPSDRFSAERTGGSVSTLTIQRTQQEDSAVYLCASSFTGYEQYFGPGTRLTVT.

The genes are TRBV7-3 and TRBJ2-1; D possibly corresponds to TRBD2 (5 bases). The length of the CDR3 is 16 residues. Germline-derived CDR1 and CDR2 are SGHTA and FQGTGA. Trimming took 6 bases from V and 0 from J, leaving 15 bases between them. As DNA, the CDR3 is TGTGCCAGCAGTTCCTCCCTAGGGAGCTCCTACAATGAGCAGTTCTTC. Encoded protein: CASSSSLGSSYNEQFF.

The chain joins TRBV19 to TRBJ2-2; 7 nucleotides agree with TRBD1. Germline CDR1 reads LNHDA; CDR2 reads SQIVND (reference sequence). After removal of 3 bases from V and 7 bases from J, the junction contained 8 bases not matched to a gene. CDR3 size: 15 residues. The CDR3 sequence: CASSIATGNNGELFF. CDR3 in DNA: TGTGCCAGTAGTATTGCGACAGGGAATAACGGGGAGCTGTTTTTT. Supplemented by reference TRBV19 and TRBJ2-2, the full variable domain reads DGGITQSPKYLFRKEGQNVTLSCEQNLNHDAMYWYRQDPGQGLRLIYYSQIVNDFQKGDIAEGYSVSREKKESFPLTVTSAQKNPTAFYLCASSIATGNNGELFFGEGSRLTVL.

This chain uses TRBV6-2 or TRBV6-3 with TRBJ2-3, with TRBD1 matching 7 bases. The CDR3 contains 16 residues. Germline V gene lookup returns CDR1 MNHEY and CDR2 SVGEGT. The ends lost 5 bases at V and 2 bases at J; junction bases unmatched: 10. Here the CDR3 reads CASSTGQSLYTDTQYF. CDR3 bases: TGTGCCAGCAGTACGGGACAGTCATTATACACAGATACGCAGTATTTT.

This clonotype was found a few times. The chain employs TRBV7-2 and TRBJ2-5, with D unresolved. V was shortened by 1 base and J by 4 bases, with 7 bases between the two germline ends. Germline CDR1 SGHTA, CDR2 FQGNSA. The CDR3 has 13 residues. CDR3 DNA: TGTGCCAGCAGCTTAGGGGTCCCAGAGACCCAGTACTTC. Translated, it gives CASSLGVPETQYF.

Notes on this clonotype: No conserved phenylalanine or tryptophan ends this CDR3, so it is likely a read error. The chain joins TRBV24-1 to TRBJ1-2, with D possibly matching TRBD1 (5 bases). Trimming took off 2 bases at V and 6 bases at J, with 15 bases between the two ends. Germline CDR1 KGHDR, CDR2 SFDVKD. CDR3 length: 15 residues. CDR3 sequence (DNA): TGTGCCACCAGTGATTCGCAGGGAGGTGAGAATGGCTACACCCTC. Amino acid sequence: CATSDSQGGENGYTL.

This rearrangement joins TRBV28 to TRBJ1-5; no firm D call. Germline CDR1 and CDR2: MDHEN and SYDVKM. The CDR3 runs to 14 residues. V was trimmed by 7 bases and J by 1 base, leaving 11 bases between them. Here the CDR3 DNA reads TGTGCCAGCATACTCGCGATAAGCAATCAGCCCCAGCATTTT. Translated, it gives CASILAISNQPQHF.

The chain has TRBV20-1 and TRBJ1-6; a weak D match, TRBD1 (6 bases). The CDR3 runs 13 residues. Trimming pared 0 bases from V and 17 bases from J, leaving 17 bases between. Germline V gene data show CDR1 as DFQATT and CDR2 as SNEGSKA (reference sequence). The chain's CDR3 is CSARDSGDITVHF. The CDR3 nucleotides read TGCAGTGCTAGAGATTCGGGGGACATCACGGTCCACTTT.

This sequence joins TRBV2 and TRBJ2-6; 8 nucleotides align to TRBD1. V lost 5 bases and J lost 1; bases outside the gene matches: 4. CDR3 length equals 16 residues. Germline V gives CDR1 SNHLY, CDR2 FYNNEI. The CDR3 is CASSLRTGSGANVLTF. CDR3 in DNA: TGTGCCAGCAGTCTTCGGACAGGGTCTGGGGCCAACGTCCTGACTTTC. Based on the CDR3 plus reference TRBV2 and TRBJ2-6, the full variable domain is EPEVTQTPSHQVTQMGQEVILRCVPISNHLYFYWYRQILGQKVEFLVSFYNNEISEKSEIFDDQFSVERPDGSNFTLKIRSTKLEDSAMYFCASSLRTGSGANVLTFGAGSRLTVL.

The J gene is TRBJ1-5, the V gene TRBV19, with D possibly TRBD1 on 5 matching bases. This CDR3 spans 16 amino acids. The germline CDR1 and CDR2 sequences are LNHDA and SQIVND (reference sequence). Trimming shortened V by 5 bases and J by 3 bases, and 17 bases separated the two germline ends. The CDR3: CASSPLGGGSNQPQHF. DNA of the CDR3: TGTGCCAGTAGTCCCCTCGGGGGAGGGTCCAATCAGCCCCAGCATTTT.

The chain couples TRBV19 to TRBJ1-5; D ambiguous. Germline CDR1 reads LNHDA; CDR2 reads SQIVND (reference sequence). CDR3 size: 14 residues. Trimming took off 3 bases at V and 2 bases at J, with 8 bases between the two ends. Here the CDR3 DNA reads TGTGCCAGTAGTATGGCTGAGGGCAATCAGCCCCAGCATTTT. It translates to CASSMAEGNQPQHF.

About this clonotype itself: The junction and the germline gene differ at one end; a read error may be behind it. CDR3 nucleotide sequence: TGTGCTAGCAGTTTACGACAGGGGGCCGGGGAGCTGTTTTTT. Amino acids: CASSLRQGAGELFF. The chain joins TRBV7-7 to TRBJ2-2, with 9 bases matching TRBD1. From germline, CDR1 is SSHAT and CDR2 FNYEAQ (reference sequence). The CDR3 is made up of 14 amino acids.